Reported below is one T cell receptor (beta chain). The CDR3 has 14 amino acids. The germline V and J ends were trimmed by 6 bases and 0 bases, with 6 bases remaining between them. The germline gives CDR1 MGHRA, CDR2 YSYEKL. This entry belongs to a study of blood T cell repertoires in COVID-19. Overall study context: The United States, Italy and Spain were the sources of the acute and convalescent COVID-19 samples. T cells, B-cell-depleted T cells, or PBMCs provided the cDNA or gDNA that served as material.

Original methodology: Amplification from reference gene primers served as the basis for estimated nucleated cell counts. Data came from immunoSEQ multiplex PCR; TCRdb stores just in-frame clones and leaves some out. The V and J calls and clone size are taken from that table; D and trimming were inferred from the DNA. The sample holds approximately 86,000 clones, around four fifths seen once. The chain employs TRBV4-1 and TRBJ2-6; TRBD1 might be the D (6 bases). The sample taken for sequencing was peripheral blood. The TCR was taken from a middle-aged man with acute or convalescent COVID-19. CDR3 sequence reads: CASRQGSGANVLTF. In nucleotides, the CDR3 is TGCGCCAGCAGACAGGGCTCTGGGGCCAACGTCCTGACTTTC.